Shown below are 12 T cell receptor beta chains from a single sample sequenced in a study of technical replicates of blood from several donors. Here immunoSEQ multiplex PCR was the method, and the copy in TCRdb shows in-frame clones only, minus some. The sample contains about 72,000 clones, 92% of which appear only once. Sequenced sample: T cells isolated from PBMCs. These TCRs come from a human donor in good health.

The chain joins TRBV5-6 to TRBJ2-4, with TRBD1 identical over 7 bases. Unmatched junction bases numbered 6, after V lost 4 bases and J lost 5 bases. The CDR3 is 14 amino acids. Germline loops: CDR1 SGHDT, CDR2 YYEEEE. In DNA, the CDR3 is TGTGCCAGCAGCATAGACAGGGAAGAAAACATTCAGTACTTC. Protein sequence: CASSIDREENIQYF.

The rearrangement uses TRBV27 and TRBJ2-7; tentatively, D is TRBD2 (6 bases). The CDR3 covers 15 residues. V was pared by 1 base and J by 2 bases, with 12 bases between. The V gene's germline CDR1 is MNHEY and CDR2 SMNVEV (reference sequence). DNA of the CDR3: TGTGCCAGCAGTTTATGGGGTGGGGGGACCTACGAGCAGTACTTC. Translating gives CASSLWGGGTYEQYF.

CDR3 region: CASSRTVNTEAFF. CDR3 DNA: TGTGCCAGCAGCAGGACAGTGAACACTGAAGCTTTCTTT. The chain combines TRBV7-8 with TRBJ1-1; D is perhaps TRBD1 (6 bases). V was trimmed by 5 bases and J by 0 bases, leaving 7 bases between them. Germline V gene sequence: CDR1 SGHVS, CDR2 FQNEAQ. This CDR3 spans 13 amino acids.

The V gene is TRBV30, the J gene TRBJ2-7; 8 bases map to TRBD2. The CDR3 is 14 amino acids. V shed 2 bases and J 2 bases; nucleotides not matched to a gene: 5. The germline gives CDR1 GTSNPN, CDR2 SVGIG (reference sequence). CDR3 coding DNA: TGTGCCTGGAGTATCGGGGGGGACACCTACGAGCAGTACTTC. This encodes CAWSIGGDTYEQYF.

This chain links TRBV5-1 with TRBJ1-2; a weak D match, TRBD1 (6 bases). V lost 1 base and J lost 3, with 13 bases in between. CDR1 is SGHRS, CDR2 YFSETQ, per germline. CDR3 length equals 15 residues. The DNA of the CDR3 is TGCGCCAGCAGCTTGTGGCCAGGGGCCGACTATGGCTACACCTTC. It is translated as CASSLWPGADYGYTF.

V is TRBV19 and J is TRBJ2-1; 13 positions agree with TRBD2. Germline V gene lookup returns CDR1 LNHDA and CDR2 SQIVND (reference sequence). Trimming cost V 4 bases and J 6 bases; bases outside gene matches: 9. The CDR3 covers 17 residues. CDR3 loop: CASSRILTSGRVNEQFF. The CDR3 nucleotides are TGTGCCAGTAGTAGAATACTCACTAGCGGGAGGGTCAATGAGCAGTTCTTC.

The chain combines TRBV7-9 with TRBJ2-1; D may be TRBD2 (6 bases). CDR3 length equals 14 residues. Germline CDR1 reads SEHNR; CDR2 reads FQNEAQ (reference sequence). V dropped 0 bases and J dropped 7 bases, with 10 bases sitting between them. The DNA of the CDR3 is TGTGCCAGCAGCTTAGCGGGAGGAAAGAATGAGCAGTTCTTC. This translates into CASSLAGGKNEQFF.

V is TRBV4-1 and J is TRBJ2-5; D might be TRBD1 (6 bases). Germline-derived CDR1 and CDR2 are MGHRA and YSYEKL. Trimming removed 4 bases at V and 5 bases at J, with 20 bases between. CDR3 length: 16 residues. CDR3 nucleotides: TGCGCCAGCAGCCCTCAACTCAGTATAGGGGGTGAGACCCAGTACTTC. It specifies CASSPQLSIGGETQYF.

The J gene is TRBJ1-1, the V gene TRBV28; D uncertain. The CDR3 spans 15 residues. The V end was cut by 3 bases, the J end by 0 bases, with 11 bases between. CDR1 is MDHEN, CDR2 SYDVKM, per germline. The CDR3 bases are TGTGCCAGCAGTTTTGACTTCCTGATGAACACTGAAGCTTTCTTT. It yields the protein CASSFDFLMNTEAFF.

The J gene is TRBJ1-4, the V gene TRBV19; the D gene is possibly TRBD1 (5 bases). Deletions cut 5 bases from V and 0 bases from J, with 7 bases between. CDR3 size: 14 residues. Germline V CDR1 and CDR2: LNHDA, SQIVND (reference sequence). The CDR3 loop is CASSRGTTNEKLFF. DNA of the CDR3: TGTGCCAGTAGTCGGGGGACAACTAATGAAAAACTGTTTTTT.

The chain is built from TRBV28 and TRBJ2-6, with D possibly TRBD1 on 6 matching bases. The CDR3 has 18 amino acids. Trimming stripped 7 bases from V and 2 bases from J, with 21 bases between. CDR1 and CDR2 from the germline V gene are MDHEN and SYDVKM. This CDR3 reads CASKAASRGKTGANVLTF. The DNA for the CDR3 is TGTGCCAGCAAGGCGGCGAGCAGGGGAAAAACTGGGGCCAACGTCCTGACTTTC.

The chain employs TRBV6-1 and TRBJ1-4; possibly TRBD1 for D (5 bases). Germline CDR1 is MNHNS and CDR2 is SASEGT. The CDR3 runs to 18 residues. V gave up 3 bases and J gave up 0 bases, with 17 bases separating them. The CDR3 region has the DNA TGTGCCAGCAGTGAGGGTAGGGGATTTCAAGCAACTAATGAAAAACTGTTTTTT. Protein: CASSEGRGFQATNEKLFF.